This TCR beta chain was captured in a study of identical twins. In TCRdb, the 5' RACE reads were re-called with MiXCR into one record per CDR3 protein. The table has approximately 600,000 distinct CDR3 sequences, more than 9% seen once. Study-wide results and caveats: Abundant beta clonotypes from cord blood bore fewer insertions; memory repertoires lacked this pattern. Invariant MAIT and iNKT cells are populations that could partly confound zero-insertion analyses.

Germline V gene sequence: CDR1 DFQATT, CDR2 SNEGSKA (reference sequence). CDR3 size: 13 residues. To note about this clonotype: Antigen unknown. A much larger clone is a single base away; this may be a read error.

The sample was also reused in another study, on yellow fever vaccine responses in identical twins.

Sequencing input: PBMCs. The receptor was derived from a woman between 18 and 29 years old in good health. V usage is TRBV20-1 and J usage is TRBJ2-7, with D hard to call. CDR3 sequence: CCAIGAGSYEQYF. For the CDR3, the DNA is TGCTGTGCTATAGGTGCCGGATCCTACGAGCAGTACTTC.